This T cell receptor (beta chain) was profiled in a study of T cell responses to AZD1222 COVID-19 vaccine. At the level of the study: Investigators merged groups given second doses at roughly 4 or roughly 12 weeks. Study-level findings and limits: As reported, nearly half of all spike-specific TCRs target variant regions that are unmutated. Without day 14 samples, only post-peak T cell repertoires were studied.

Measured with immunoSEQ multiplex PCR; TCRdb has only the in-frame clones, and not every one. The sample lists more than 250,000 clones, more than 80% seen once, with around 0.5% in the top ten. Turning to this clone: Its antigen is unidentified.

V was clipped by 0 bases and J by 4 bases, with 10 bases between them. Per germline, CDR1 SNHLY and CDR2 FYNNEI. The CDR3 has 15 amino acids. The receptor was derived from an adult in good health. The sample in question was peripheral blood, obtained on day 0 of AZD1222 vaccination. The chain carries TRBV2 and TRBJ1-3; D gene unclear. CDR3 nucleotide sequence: TGTGCCAGCAGTGAAGCGTCAGGCCACGGAAACACCATATATTTT. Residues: CASSEASGHGNTIYF.